The present TCR beta chain was sequenced within a study of OX40 agonist ivuxolimab in advanced cancers. Study overall: Cohort: 82.7% men, mean age about 62, aged about 23 to 79.

Peripheral blood came from all dose cohorts at three timepoints. The V and J ends lost 3 bases and 10 bases respectively, with 15 bases between them. The CDR3 is 13 amino acids. The germline V gene has CDR1 SGHVS and CDR2 FNYEAQ. This table comes from immunoSEQ multiplex PCR, and its TCRdb copy is limited to in-frame clones, with some not included. The data hold some 19,000 clones, with roughly 68% observed a single time. In this sample, this clone turned up a few times. The chain uses TRBV7-6 and TRBJ2-5; D gene ambiguous. The source was CD4+ or CD8+ T cells sorted from blood, collected in a trial of the OX40 agonist ivuxolimab. The TCR was taken from an adult with an advanced solid tumor such as melanoma, head and neck, liver or kidney cancer. CDR3 protein: CASSFWTADSQYF. The CDR3 coding sequence is TGTGCCAGCAGCTTCTGGACCGCGGATAGCCAGTACTTC.